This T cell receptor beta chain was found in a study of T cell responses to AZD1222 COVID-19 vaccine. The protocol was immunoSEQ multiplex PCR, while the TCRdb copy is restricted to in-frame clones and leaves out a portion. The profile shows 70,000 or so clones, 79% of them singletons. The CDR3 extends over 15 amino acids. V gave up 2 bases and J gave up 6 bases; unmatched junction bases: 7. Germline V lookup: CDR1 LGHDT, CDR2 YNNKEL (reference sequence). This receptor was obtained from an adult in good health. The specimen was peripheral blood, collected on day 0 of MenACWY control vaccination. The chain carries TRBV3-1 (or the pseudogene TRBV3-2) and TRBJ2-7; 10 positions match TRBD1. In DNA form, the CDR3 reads TGTGCCAGCAGCCAAAAAGGGACAGGGGCGTCCGAGCAGTACTTC. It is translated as CASSQKGTGASEQYF.